This T cell receptor (beta chain) was captured in a study of cytomegalovirus exposure and HLA in healthy donors. In its sample, this clone was seen once. Its antigen is unidentified. One junction end does not reproduce the germline sequence, and a read error may be involved. The CDR3 extends over 15 amino acids. Germline CDR1 is SSHAT and CDR2 is FNYEAQ (reference sequence). It was with 60 Vbeta and 13 Jbeta primers that the PCR ran. Profiled with immunoSEQ multiplex PCR; TCRdb holds only in-frame clones, not every one. The sample has 170,000 or so clones; around 80% are singletons. General study findings and limits: Most sequenced TCRs were rare (though some public TCRs occurred in many donors). Across HLA loci, a later analysis found differing TCR association rates, with DRB1 most and HLA-C fewest. Later findings reportedly placed an Asian-associated ancestry cluster below the approximately 650-donor mean for N-insertions. One variant, a missense change in DCLRE1C, was linked in a later analysis to TCR beta V- and J-gene trimming.

Sequenced input: PBMCs. The receptor comes from a woman between 45 and 65 years old in good health and CMV-seropositive. This chain links TRBV7-7 with TRBJ1-2; D perhaps matches TRBD1 (5 bases). Here the CDR3 DNA reads TGTGCTAGCAGTCACGATCCAGGGATCCAACTTGCCTACACCTTC. Translating it yields CASSHDPGIQLAYTF. The full variable domain, in which reference TRBV7-7 and TRBJ1-2 provide the parts outside the CDR3, is GAGVSQSPRYKVTKRGQDVTLRCDPISSHATLYWYQQALGQGPEFLTYFNYEAQPDKSGLPSDRFSAERPEGSISTLTIQRTEQRDSAMYRCASSHDPGIQLAYTFGSGTRLTVV.